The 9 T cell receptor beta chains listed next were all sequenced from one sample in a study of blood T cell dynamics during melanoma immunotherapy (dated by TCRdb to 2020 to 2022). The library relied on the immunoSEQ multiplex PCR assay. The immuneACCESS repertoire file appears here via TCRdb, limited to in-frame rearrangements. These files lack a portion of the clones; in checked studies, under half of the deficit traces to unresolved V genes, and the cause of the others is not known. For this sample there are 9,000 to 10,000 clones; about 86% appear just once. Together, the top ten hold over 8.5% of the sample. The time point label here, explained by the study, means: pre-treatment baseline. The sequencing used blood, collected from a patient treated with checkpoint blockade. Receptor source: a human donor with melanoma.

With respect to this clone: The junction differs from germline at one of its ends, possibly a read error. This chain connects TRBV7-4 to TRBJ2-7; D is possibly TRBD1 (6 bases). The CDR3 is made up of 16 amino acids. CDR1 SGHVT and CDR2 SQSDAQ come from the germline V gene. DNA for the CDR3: TGTGCCAGCAGTTTAGAGGGGGTACTCCCCCTCTACGAGCAGTACTTC. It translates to CASSLEGVLPLYEQYF.

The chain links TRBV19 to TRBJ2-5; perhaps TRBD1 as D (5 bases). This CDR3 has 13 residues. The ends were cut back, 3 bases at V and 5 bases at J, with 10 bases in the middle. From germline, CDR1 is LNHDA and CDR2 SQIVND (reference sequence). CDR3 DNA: TGTGCCAGTAGTATCAGGGTAGGGGAGACCCAGTACTTC. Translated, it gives CASSIRVGETQYF.

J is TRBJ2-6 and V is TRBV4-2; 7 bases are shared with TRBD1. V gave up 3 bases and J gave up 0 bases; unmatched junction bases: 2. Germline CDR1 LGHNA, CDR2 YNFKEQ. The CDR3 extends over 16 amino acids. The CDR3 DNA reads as TGTGCCAGCAGCCAGGACAGGAGCTCTGGGGCCAACGTCCTGACTTTC. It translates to CASSQDRSSGANVLTF.

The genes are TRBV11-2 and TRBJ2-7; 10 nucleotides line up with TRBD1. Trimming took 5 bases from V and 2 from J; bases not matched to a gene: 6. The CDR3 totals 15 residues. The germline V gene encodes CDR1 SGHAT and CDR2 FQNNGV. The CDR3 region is CASSIRGQGAYEQYF. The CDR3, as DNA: TGTGCCAGCAGCATCCGAGGACAGGGGGCCTACGAGCAGTACTTC.

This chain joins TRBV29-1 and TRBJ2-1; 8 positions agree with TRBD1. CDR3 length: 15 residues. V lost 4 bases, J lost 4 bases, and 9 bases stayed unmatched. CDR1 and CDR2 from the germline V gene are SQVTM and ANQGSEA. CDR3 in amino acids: CSVVGQVGRYNEQFF. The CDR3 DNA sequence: TGCAGCGTTGTGGGACAGGTAGGCCGGTACAATGAGCAGTTCTTC.

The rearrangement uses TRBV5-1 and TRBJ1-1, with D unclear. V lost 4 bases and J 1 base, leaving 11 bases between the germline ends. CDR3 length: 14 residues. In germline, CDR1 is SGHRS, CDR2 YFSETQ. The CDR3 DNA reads TGCGCCAGCAGCCTTAGCCTTGCGAACACTGAAGCTTTCTTT. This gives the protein CASSLSLANTEAFF.

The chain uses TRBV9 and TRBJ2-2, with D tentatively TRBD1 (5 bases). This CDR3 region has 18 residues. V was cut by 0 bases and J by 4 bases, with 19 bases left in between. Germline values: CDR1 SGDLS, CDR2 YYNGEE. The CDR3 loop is CASSVADSSGRLTGELFF. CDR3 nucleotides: TGTGCCAGCAGCGTAGCCGACAGTTCCGGACGGCTCACCGGGGAGCTGTTTTTT.

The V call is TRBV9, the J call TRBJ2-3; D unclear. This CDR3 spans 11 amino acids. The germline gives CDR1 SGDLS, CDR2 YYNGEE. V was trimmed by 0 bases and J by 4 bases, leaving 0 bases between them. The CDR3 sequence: CASSVADTQYF. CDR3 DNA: TGTGCCAGCAGCGTAGCAGATACGCAGTATTTT. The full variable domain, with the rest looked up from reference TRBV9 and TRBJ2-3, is DSGVTQTPKHLITATGQRVTLRCSPRSGDLSVYWYQQSLDQGLQFLIQYYNGEERAKGNILERFSAQQFPDLHSELNLSSLELGDSALYFCASSVADTQYFGPGTRLTVL.

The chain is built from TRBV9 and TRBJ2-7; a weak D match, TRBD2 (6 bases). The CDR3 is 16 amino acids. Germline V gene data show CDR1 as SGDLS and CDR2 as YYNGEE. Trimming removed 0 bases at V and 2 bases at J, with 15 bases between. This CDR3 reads CASSVGDSYDAYEQYF. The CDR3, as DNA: TGTGCCAGCAGCGTAGGGGACTCCTACGACGCCTACGAGCAGTACTTC.